This is a list of T cell receptor beta chains from one sample in a study of cytomegalovirus exposure and HLA in healthy donors. Assay used: immunoSEQ multiplex PCR; TCRdb lists only in-frame clones, some missing. The sample lists 150,000 to 200,000 clones, more than 70% occurring once. Source material: PBMCs. These receptors originate from a woman under 30 in good health and CMV-seronegative. The CDR3 runs from the conserved cysteine through the conserved F or W. A D gene is named only where the DNA matches it firmly. Size values are once, few and many counts, or a class for expanded clones, and some rows have none.

j_call d_call v_call clone_size cdr3_nt cdr3_aa
TRBJ2-1 - TRBV7-2 - TGTGCCAGCAGCTCCCAGGGGTATTCCCCCAGGTCCTACAATGAGCAGTTCTTC CASSSQGYSPRSYNEQFF
TRBJ1-1 - TRBV19 - TGTGCCAGTAGTATGGGTCCCCGAGGGAACACTGAAGCTTTCTTT CASSMGPRGNTEAFF
TRBJ1-4 - TRBV5-1 - TGCGCCAGCAGCAGTGGAGGGATGGATGAAAAACTGTTTTTT CASSSGGMDEKLFF
TRBJ2-7 TRBD2 TRBV2 once TGTGCCAGCAGCGGACTAGCGGGGGGGGCCTACGAGCAGTACTTC CASSGLAGGAYEQYF
TRBJ2-5 - TRBV28 - TGTGCCAGCAGTCCGTTACAGATTCAAGAGACCCAGTACTTC CASSPLQIQETQYF
TRBJ1-5 - TRBV5-8 - TGTGCCAGCAGCTTGGTGACCCGGGACAATCAGCCCCAGCATTTT CASSLVTRDNQPQHF
TRBJ2-1 - TRBV5-4 - TGTGCCAGCAGCGACCGGACAGCCCTGAGCTCCTACAATGAGCAGTTCTTC CASSDRTALSSYNEQFF
TRBJ1-4 TRBD1 TRBV5-4 - TGTGCCAGCAGCCCCGGACAGGGAGGGACTGAAAAACTGTTTTTT CASSPGQGGTEKLFF
TRBJ2-7 - TRBV6-4 once TGTGCCAGCAGTGACTCGAGGTCGCTACATATTCCCTACGAGCAGTACTTC CASSDSRSLHIPYEQYF
TRBJ2-1 TRBD2 TRBV2 - TGTGCCAGCAGCGGTGAGCGGGGGTCCTACAATGAGCAGTTCTTC CASSGERGSYNEQFF
TRBJ1-5 TRBD1 TRBV10-1 - TGCGCCAGCAGTGTTGCGGGACAGGCTCAGCCCCAGCATTTT CASSVAGQAQPQHF
TRBJ1-1 - TRBV7-3 - TGTGCCAGCAGCTCCCAGGGGTACACTGAAGCTTTCTTT CASSSQGYTEAFF
TRBJ2-3 - TRBV2 once TGTGCCAGCAATCCCCCGGGGTTTTCGCGAAGAAGCACAGATACGCAGTATTTT CASNPPGFSRRSTDTQYF
TRBJ2-2 - TRBV19 - TGTGCCAGTACTGTGACACCGAACACCGGGGAGCTGTTTTTT CASTVTPNTGELFF
TRBJ1-1 - TRBV30 - TGTGCCTGGAGTGTACTAATATTGGGGAACACTGAAGCTTTCTTT CAWSVLILGNTEAFF
TRBJ1-2 - TRBV27 once TGTGCCAGCAGCGAAACTATAAGGGGCTACTATGGCTACACCTTC CASSETIRGYYGYTF
TRBJ1-3 - TRBV30 - TGTGCCTGGGACTCGGGAAACACCATATATTTT CAWDSGNTIYF
TRBJ2-7 - TRBV13 - TGTGCCAGCAGCCCCAGGAGGGGCAGTTACGAGCAGTACTTC CASSPRRGSYEQYF
TRBJ2-7 TRBD1 TRBV11-2 - TGTGCCAGCAGCTTTTCAAACCTAGGGACAGAACCATCCTACGAGCAGTACTTC CASSFSNLGTEPSYEQYF
TRBJ1-2 - TRBV15 - TGTGCCACCAGCAGAGATCTGGGTAGCGGCTACACCTTC CATSRDLGSGYTF
TRBJ2-3 - TRBV5-1 - TGCGCCAGCAGCTCGGAGGGTTTTCCATCCACAGATACGCAGTATTTT CASSSEGFPSTDTQYF
TRBJ1-2 - TRBV2 - TGTGCCAGCAGTGAAGCTTATGACAGGTTCTATGGCTACACCTTC CASSEAYDRFYGYTF
TRBJ1-1 - TRBV27 - TGTGCCAGCAGTTGGGGCAGGGTGGAGGGGGCTTTCTTT CASSWGRVEGAFF
TRBJ2-1 - TRBV4-1 - TGCGCCAGCAGCCTTCTGAGCGGGCTGGTAAATGAGCAGTTCTTC CASSLLSGLVNEQFF
TRBJ2-5 - TRBV13 - TGTGCCAGCAGCTTAGGGACACGACAAGAGACCCAGTACTTC CASSLGTRQETQYF
TRBJ2-2 - TRBV5-5 - TGTGCCAGCAGCTTCGCACAGACACACACCGGGGAGCTGTTTTTT CASSFAQTHTGELFF
TRBJ2-5 TRBD2 TRBV6-1 - TGTGCCAGCAAGGCTAGCGGGGGCGGGGAGACCCAGTACTTC CASKASGGGETQYF
TRBJ2-2 TRBD2 TRBV9 - TGTGCCAGCAGCCTTAGCGGGGGGGCGACCGGGGAGCTGTTTTTT CASSLSGGATGELFF
TRBJ1-3 - TRBV18 - TGTGCCAGCTCACCACCGATGACACCTGGAAACACCATATATTTT CASSPPMTPGNTIYF